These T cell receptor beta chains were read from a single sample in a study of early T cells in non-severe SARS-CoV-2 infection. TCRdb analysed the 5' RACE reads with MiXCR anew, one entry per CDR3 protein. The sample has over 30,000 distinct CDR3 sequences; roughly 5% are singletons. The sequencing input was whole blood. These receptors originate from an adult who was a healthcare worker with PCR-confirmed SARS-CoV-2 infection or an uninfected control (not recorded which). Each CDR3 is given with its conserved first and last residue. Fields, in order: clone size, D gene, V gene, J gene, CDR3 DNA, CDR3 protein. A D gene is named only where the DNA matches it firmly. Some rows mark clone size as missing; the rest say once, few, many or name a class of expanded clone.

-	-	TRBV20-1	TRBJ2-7	TGCAGTGCTAGACAGGAGGACGAGCAGTACTTC	CSARQEDEQYF
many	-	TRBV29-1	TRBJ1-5	TGCAGCGTTGGACAGGGCAATCAGCCCCAGCATTTT	CSVGQGNQPQHF
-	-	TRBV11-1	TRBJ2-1	TGTGCCAGCAGCTTCCCCGGGACTTTCAATGAGCAGTTCTTC	CASSFPGTFNEQFF
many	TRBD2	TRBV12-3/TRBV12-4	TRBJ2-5	TGTGCCAGCAGCCACGGGACTAGCGGGGGGCCCGCCCAAGAGACCCAGTACTTC	CASSHGTSGGPAQETQYF
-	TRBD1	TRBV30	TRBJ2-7	TGTGCCTGGAGTACAGGGGCAAGTTACGAGCAGTACTTC	CAWSTGASYEQYF
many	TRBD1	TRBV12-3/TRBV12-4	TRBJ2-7	TGTGCCAGCAGTTGGGGACAGGGACACTACGAGCAGTACTTC	CASSWGQGHYEQYF
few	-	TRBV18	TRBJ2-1	TGTGCCAGCTCACCGTCAGGGTCTGAGCAGTTCTTC	CASSPSGSEQFF
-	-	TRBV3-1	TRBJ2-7	TGTGCCAGCAGCCTTACTAGCTCCCGCGAGCAGTACTTC	CASSLTSSREQYF
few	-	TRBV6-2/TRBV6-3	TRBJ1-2	TGTGCCAGCAGCAGGGCCTTTAACTATGGCTACACCTTC	CASSRAFNYGYTF
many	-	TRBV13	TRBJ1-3	TGTGCCAGCAGCTTGAGGCGGCGGGTCTCTGGAAACACCATATATTTT	CASSLRRRVSGNTIYF
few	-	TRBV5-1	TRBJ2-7	TGCGCCAGCAGCTCACGCGGTGGGTTGACGGGGCAATACTACGAGCAGTACTTC	CASSSRGGLTGQYYEQYF
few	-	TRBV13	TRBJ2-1	TGTGCCAGCAGCTTATTTTGGGACCGCGAGTACAATGAGCAGTTCTTC	CASSLFWDREYNEQFF
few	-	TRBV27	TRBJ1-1	TGTGCCAGCAGCCCGGTGGGGTCGAACACTGAAGCTTTCTTT	CASSPVGSNTEAFF
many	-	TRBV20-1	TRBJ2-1	TGCAGTGCTAGAGACCCGGGAGTGTCATTCTCCTACAATGAGCAGTTCTTC	CSARDPGVSFSYNEQFF
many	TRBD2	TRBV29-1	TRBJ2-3	TGCAGCGCGGCCGGTGGGCTAGCGGGAGATACGCAGTATTTT	CSAAGGLAGDTQYF
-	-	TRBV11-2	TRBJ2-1	TGTGCCAGCAGCCTGAGTGGGGGGGAGCAGTTCTTC	CASSLSGGEQFF
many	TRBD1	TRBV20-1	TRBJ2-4	TGCAGTGCTAGATCCATGCTCCCACGGGACAGGGGGAAGGGGAACATTCAGTACTTC	CSARSMLPRDRGKGNIQYF
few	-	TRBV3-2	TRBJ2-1	TGTGCCAGCAGCCAATACACTAGCTCCTACAATGAGCAGTTCTTC	CASSQYTSSYNEQFF
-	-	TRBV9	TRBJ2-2	TGTGCCAGCAGCGTAGCTTTGAGCACCACCGGGGAGCTGTTTTTT	CASSVALSTTGELFF
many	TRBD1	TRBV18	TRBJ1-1	TGTGCCAGCTCACCCAGGGTGACAGGGGAAGGTGAAGCTTTCTTT	CASSPRVTGEGEAFF
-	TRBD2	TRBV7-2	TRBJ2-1	TGTGCCAGCAGCAGCGGGGGGGCAATCAATGAGCAGTTCTTC	CASSSGGAINEQFF
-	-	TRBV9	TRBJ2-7	TGTGCCAGCAGCGGGCGGGACAGCTACGAGCAGTACTTC	CASSGRDSYEQYF